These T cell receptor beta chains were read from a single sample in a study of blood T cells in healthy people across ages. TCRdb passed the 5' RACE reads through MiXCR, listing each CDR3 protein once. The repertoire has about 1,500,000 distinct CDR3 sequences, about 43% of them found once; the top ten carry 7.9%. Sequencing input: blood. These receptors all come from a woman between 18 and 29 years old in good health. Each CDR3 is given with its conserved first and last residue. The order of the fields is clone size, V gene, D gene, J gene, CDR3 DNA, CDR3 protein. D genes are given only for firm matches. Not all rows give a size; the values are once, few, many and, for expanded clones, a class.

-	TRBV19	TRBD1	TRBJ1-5	TGTGCCAGTAACCCTCGACAGGGAGGCAATCAGCCCCAGCATTTT	CASNPRQGGNQPQHF
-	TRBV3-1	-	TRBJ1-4	TGTGCCAGCAGCCAATTAGAAGGGAAAGAAAAACTGTTTTTT	CASSQLEGKEKLFF
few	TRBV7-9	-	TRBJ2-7	TGTGCCAGCAGCATGGGACCTAGCTACGAGCAGTACTTC	CASSMGPSYEQYF
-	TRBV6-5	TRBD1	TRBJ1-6	TGTGCCAGCAGCGCCGGGACAGTGATTTCACCCCTCCACTTT	CASSAGTVISPLHF
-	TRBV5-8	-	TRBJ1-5	TGTGCCAGCAGCAACGAGGTTCAGCCCCAGCATTTT	CASSNEVQPQHF
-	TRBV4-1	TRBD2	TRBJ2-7	TGCGCCAGCAGCCAGTGGCGGGGGGGCGAGCAGTACTTC	CASSQWRGGEQYF
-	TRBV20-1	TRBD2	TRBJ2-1	TGCAGTGCTAGAATAGCGGGAGGCCGCAGTGAGCAGTTCTTC	CSARIAGGRSEQFF
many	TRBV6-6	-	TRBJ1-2	TGTGCCACCGGACAGAACTATGGCTACACCTTC	CATGQNYGYTF
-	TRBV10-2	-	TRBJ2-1	TGCGCCAGCAGTGCAGGGCCCAAAGACAATGAGCAGTTCTTC	CASSAGPKDNEQFF
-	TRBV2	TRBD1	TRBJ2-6	TGTGCCAGCAGTTCCGGGACAGGGTCCATGACTGGGGCCAACGTCCTGACTTTC	CASSSGTGSMTGANVLTF
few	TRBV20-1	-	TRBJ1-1	TGCAGTGCTCCTCCTGGGCTGATGAACACTGAAGCTTTCTTT	CSAPPGLMNTEAFF
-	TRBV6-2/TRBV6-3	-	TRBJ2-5	TGTGCCACTTCCGATCCCACTTCGCGGGGCGTCCAAGAGACCCAGTACTTC	CATSDPTSRGVQETQYF
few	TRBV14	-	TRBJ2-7	TGTGCCAGCAGCCACCAGACGGACTACGAGCAGTACTTC	CASSHQTDYEQYF
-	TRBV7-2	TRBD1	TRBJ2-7	TGTGCCAGCAGCTCCACAGGGGGCGCGGGGGAGCAGTACTTC	CASSSTGGAGEQYF
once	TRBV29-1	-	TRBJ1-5	TGCAGCGTTGGGGCAGGGAGCAATCAGCCCCAGCATTTT	CSVGAGSNQPQHF
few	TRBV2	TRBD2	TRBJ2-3	TGTGCCAGCATAAGGACTAGCGGGGGGGCAGATACGCAGTATTTT	CASIRTSGGADTQYF
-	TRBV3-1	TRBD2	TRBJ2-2	TGTGCCAGCAGCCAAGGTCTAGCGGGGGGTTCCGCGAACACCGGGGAGCTGTTTTTT	CASSQGLAGGSANTGELFF
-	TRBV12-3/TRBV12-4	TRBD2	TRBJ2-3	TGTGCCAGCGGTTTAGCGGGACTAGGCACAGATACGCAGTATTTT	CASGLAGLGTDTQYF
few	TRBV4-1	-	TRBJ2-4	TGCGCCAGCAGCCAAGATCGACAGGGAGGGGACATTCAGTACTTC	CASSQDRQGGDIQYF
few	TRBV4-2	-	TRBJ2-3	TGTGCCAGCAGCCAAGATTGGTCTGTACCAGATACGCAGTATTTT	CASSQDWSVPDTQYF
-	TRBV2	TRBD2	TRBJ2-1	TGTGCCACCCCCGGGACTAGCGGGAGTAATGAGCAGTTCTTC	CATPGTSGSNEQFF
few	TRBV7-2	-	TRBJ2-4	TGTGCCAGCAGCTTAGCGGGGGCGGGTTCAGACATTCAGTACTTC	CASSLAGAGSDIQYF
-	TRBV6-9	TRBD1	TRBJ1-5	TGTGCCAGCAGTCACTCGGACAGGAATCAGCCCCAGCATTTT	CASSHSDRNQPQHF
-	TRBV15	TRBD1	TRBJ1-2	TGTGCCACCAGCCCAACCCGGACAGGGGTCGGAAGCTATGGCTACACCTTC	CATSPTRTGVGSYGYTF
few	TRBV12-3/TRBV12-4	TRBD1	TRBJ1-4	TGTGCCAGCAGTTCGTGGACAGGGGGCAGTGAAAAACTGTTTTTT	CASSSWTGGSEKLFF
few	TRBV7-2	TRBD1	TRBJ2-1	TGTGCCAGCAGCTTACCCCCGGGACAGGATTTCAATGAGCAGTTCTTC	CASSLPPGQDFNEQFF
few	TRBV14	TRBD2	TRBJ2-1	TGTGCCAGCAGCCAAGCGGGAGGTATTGAGCAGTTCTTC	CASSQAGGIEQFF
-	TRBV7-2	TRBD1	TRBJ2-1	TGTGCCAGCAGACACACCGGGACAGGGACGGGTAGTGAGCAGTTCTTC	CASRHTGTGTGSEQFF
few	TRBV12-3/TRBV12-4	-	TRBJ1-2	TGTGCCAGCAGCTTAAACAGCAACTATGGCTACACCTTC	CASSLNSNYGYTF
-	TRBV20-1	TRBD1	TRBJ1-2	TGCAGTGCTAGTGGCGGGACAGGGAGGTTGTATGGCTACACCTTC	CSASGGTGRLYGYTF
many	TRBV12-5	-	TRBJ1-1	TGTGCTAGTGGTTTGGTAAAGGGCACTGAAGCTTTCTTT	CASGLVKGTEAFF
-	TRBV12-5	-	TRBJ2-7	TGTGCTAGTGGTTTGGTGGCGGGTTCCTCCTACGAGCAGTACTTC	CASGLVAGSSYEQYF
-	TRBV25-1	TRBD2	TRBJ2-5	TGTGCCAGCAAGACTAGCGGGAGAGGAGAGACCCAGTACTTC	CASKTSGRGETQYF
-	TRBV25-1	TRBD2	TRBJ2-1	TGTGCCAGCAGTGGGACCGGGTCCGGACTAGCGGGAGAAGGGCAGTTCTTC	CASSGTGSGLAGEGQFF
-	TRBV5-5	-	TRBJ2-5	TGTGCCAGCAGCCATACAGGGTTAAGGGAGACCCAGTACTTC	CASSHTGLRETQYF
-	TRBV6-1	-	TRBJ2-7	TGTGCCAGCAGACCCACCACCTACAGTAAAACCACCTACGAGCAGTACTTC	CASRPTTYSKTTYEQYF
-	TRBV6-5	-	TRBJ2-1	TGTGCCAACCAGGCGGGCTACAATGAGCAGTTCTTC	CANQAGYNEQFF
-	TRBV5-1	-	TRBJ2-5	TGCGCCAGCAGCTTGGCCGAGCGGAGCTCCTACAATGAGCAGTACTTC	CASSLAERSSYNEQYF
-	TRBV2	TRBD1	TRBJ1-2	TGTGCCAGATTCTCCGGGACAGGGGATTCTAACTATGGCTACACCTTC	CARFSGTGDSNYGYTF
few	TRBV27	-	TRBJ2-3	TGTGCCAGCAGTTTAAGTTTTGGGGAATTCACAGATACGCAGTATTTT	CASSLSFGEFTDTQYF
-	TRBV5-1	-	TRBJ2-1	TGCGCCAGCAGCTTGGGACTATCCAGGTACAATGAGCAGTTCTTC	CASSLGLSRYNEQFF
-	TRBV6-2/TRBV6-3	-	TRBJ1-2	TGTGCCAGCCAACAGGAGACCGTTCGGTATGGCTACACCTTC	CASQQETVRYGYTF
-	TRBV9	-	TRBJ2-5	TGTGCCAGCAGCGGGAGTGGACAAGAGACCCAGTACTTC	CASSGSGQETQYF
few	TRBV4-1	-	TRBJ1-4	TGCGCCAGCAGCCAAGCGCAGGGGACTGAAAAACTGTTTTTT	CASSQAQGTEKLFF
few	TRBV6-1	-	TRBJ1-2	TGTGCCAGCAATCTGGAATATGGCTACACCTTC	CASNLEYGYTF
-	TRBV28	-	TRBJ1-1	TGTGCCAGCAGTCCCCAGGGTACCACTGAAGCTTTCTTT	CASSPQGTTEAFF
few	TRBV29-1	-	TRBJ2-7	TGCAGCGTTGGGAGTAAACGGGGGGAGCAGTACTTC	CSVGSKRGEQYF
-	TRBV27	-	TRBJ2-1	TGTGCCAGTACCGGACAGATCTACAATGAGCAGTTCTTC	CASTGQIYNEQFF
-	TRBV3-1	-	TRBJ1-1	TGTGCCAGCAGCATGTTGGGACGGATGAACACTGAAGCTTTCTTT	CASSMLGRMNTEAFF
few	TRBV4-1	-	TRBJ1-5	TGCGCCAGCAGCCAAGAGGAGAATAGCAATCAGCCCCAGCATTTT	CASSQEENSNQPQHF
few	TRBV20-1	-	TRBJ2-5	TGCAGTGCTAGAACCCCCGGGGAGACCCAGTACTTC	CSARTPGETQYF
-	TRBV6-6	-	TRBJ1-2	TGTGCCAGCAGTTACTCGACGGGAGTCTACACCTTC	CASSYSTGVYTF